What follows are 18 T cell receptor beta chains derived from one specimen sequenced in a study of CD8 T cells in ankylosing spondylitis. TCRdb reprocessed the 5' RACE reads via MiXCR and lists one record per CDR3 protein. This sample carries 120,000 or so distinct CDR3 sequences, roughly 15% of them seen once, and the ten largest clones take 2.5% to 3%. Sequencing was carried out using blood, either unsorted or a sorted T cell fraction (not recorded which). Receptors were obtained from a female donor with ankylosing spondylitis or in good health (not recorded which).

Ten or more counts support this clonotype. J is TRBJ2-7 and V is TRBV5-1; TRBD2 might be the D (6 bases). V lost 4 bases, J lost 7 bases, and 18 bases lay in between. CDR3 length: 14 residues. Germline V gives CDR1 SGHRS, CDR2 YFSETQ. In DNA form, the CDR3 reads TGCGCCAGCAGCGCGGGGTCTCTAACGGGGGAGCAGTACTTC. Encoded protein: CASSAGSLTGEQYF.

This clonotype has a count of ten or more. The CDR3 sequence is CAWSPGAYEQYF. Written as DNA, the CDR3 is TGTGCCTGGAGCCCCGGAGCCTACGAGCAGTACTTC. The rearrangement links TRBV30 to TRBJ2-7; no firm D call. Trimming pared 3 bases from V and 2 bases from J, leaving 8 bases between. Germline V gene lookup returns CDR1 GTSNPN and CDR2 SVGIG (reference sequence). The CDR3 is made up of 12 amino acids.

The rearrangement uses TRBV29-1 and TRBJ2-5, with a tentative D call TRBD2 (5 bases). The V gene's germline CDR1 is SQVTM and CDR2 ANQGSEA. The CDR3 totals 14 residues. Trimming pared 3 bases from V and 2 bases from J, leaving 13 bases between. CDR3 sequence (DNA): TGCAGCGTTGACTCGGGGTCAAAGCAAGAGACCCAGTACTTC. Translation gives CSVDSGSKQETQYF.

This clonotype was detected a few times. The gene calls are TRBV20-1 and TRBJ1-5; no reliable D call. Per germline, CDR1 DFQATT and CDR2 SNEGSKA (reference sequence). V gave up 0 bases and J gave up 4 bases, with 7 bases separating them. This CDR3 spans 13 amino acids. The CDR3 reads CSARDAINQPQHF. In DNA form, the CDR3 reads TGCAGTGCTAGAGACGCGATAAATCAGCCCCAGCATTTT.

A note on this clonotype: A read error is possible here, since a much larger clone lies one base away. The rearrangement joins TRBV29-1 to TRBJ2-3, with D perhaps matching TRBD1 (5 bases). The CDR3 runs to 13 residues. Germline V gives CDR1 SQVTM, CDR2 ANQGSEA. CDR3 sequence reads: CNVLKGITDTQYF. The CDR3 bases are TGCAACGTTCTAAAGGGGATCACAGATACGCAGTATTTT.

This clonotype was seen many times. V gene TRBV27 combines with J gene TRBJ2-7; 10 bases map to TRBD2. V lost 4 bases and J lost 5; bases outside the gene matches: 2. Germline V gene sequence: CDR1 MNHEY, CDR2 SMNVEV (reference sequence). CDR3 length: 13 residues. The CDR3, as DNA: TGTGCCAGCAGTTCTAGCGGGAGAAACGAGCAGTACTTC. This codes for CASSSSGRNEQYF.

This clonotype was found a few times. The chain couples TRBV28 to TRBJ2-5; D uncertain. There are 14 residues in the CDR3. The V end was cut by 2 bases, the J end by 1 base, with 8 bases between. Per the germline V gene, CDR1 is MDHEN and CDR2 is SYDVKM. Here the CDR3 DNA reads TGTGCCAGCAGTTTAGCACGGCTCCAAGAGACCCAGTACTTC. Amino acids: CASSLARLQETQYF.

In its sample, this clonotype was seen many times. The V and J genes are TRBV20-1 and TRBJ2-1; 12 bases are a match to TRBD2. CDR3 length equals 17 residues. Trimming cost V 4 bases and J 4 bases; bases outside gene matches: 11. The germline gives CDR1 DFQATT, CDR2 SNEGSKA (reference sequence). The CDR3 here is CSAKGLAGGRRYNEQFF. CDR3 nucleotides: TGCAGTGCTAAAGGGCTAGCGGGAGGGCGCCGATACAATGAGCAGTTCTTC.

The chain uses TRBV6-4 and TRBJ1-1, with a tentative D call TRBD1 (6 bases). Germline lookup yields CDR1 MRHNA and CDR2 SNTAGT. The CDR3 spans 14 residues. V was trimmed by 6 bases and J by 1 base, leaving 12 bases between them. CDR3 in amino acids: CASSPGTQNTEAFF. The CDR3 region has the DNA TGTGCCAGCAGCCCCGGGACACAGAACACTGAAGCTTTCTTT.

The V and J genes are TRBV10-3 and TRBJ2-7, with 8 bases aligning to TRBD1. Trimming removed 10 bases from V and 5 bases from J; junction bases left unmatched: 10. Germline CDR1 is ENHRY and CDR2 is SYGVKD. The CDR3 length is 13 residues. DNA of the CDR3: TGTGCCACCCAGGACAGGGCCTTGGACGAGCAGTACTTC. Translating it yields CATQDRALDEQYF.

The CDR3 loop is CASSLYGTSGNTGELFF. CDR3 in DNA: TGTGCCAGCAGCTTATATGGGACTAGCGGGAACACCGGGGAGCTGTTTTTT. This rearrangement joins TRBV7-3 to TRBJ2-2; 11 bases agree with TRBD2. Germline V gives CDR1 SGHTA, CDR2 FQGTGA. V dropped 2 bases and J dropped 1; count of bases not matched to a gene: 3. CDR3 length: 17 amino acids.

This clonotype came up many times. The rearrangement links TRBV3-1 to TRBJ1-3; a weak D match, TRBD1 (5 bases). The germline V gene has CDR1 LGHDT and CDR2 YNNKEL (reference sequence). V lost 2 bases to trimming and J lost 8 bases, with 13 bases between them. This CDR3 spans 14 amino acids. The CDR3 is CASSQIQGADTIYF. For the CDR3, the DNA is TGTGCCAGCAGCCAAATTCAAGGGGCTGACACCATATATTTT.

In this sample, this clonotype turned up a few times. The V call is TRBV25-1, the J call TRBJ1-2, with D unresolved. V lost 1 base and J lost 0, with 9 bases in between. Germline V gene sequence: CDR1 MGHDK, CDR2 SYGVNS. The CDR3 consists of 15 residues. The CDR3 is CASSEWAATNYGYTF. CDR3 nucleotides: TGTGCCAGCAGTGAATGGGCAGCTACTAACTATGGCTACACCTTC.

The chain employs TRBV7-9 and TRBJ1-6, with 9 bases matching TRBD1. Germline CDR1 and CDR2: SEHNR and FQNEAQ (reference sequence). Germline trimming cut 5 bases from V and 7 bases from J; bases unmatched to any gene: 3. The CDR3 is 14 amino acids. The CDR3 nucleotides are TGTGCCAGCAGCCCCGGACAGGGGAATTCACCCCTCCACTTT. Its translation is CASSPGQGNSPLHF.

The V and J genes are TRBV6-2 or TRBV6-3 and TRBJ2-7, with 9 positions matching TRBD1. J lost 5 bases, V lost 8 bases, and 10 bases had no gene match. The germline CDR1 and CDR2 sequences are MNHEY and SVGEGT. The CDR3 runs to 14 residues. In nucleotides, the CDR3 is TGTGCCAGCGCCTACGGACAGGGGAAAAACGAGCAGTACTTC. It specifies CASAYGQGKNEQYF.

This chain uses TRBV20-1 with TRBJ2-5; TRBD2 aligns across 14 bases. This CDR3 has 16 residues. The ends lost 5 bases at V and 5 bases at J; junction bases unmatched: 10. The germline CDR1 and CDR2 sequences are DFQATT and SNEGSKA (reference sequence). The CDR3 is CSAESGTSGRGETQYF. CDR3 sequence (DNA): TGCAGTGCTGAATCCGGGACTAGCGGGAGAGGCGAGACCCAGTACTTC.

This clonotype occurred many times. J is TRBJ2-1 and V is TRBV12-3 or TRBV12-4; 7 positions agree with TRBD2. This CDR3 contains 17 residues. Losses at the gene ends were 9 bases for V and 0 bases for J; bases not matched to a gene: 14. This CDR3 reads CASSHAGVGVSYNEQFF. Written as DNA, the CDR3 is TGTGCCAGTTCCCACGCGGGAGTAGGGGTCTCCTACAATGAGCAGTTCTTC.

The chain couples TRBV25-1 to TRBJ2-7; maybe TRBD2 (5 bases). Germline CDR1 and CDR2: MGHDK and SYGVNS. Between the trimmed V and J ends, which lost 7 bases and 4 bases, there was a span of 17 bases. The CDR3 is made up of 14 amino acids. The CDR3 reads CASTPKGENYEQYF. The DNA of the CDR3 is TGTGCCAGCACCCCGAAGGGAGAAAATTACGAGCAGTACTTC.